The 11 T cell receptor beta chains given below trace back to one sample, sequenced in a study of T cells in women clearing cervical HPV infection. Measured with immunoSEQ multiplex PCR; TCRdb has only the in-frame clones, and not every one. Here the sample table reports about 45,000 clones. The sample was blood buffy coat. Receptor source: a woman aged 18-69 years with a cervical HPV16 infection that either progressed to CIN3+ or cleared (not recorded which).

A remark on this clone: The CDR3 end falls 3 residues outside the read, so it is completed with the germline J gene. The chain employs TRBV29-1 and TRBJ2-7, with 14 bases matching TRBD2. This CDR3 has 17 amino acids. The germline V gene encodes CDR1 SQVTM and CDR2 ANQGSEA. V lost 7 bases to trimming and J lost 4 bases; unmatched junction nucleotides: 15. CDR3 DNA, as far as it was read: TGCAGCGGGCAATCCGGGACTAGCGGGAGCGGGCTTTACGAG. Protein sequence: CSGQSGTSGSGLYE. The CDR3 as a whole reads CSGQSGTSGSGLYEQYF.

With regard to this clone: The read terminates 3 residues before the CDR3 end, so the remaining end is supplied by the germline J gene. The rearrangement links TRBV7-2 to TRBJ2-3, with D uncertain. Trimming shortened V by 7 bases and J by 1 base, and 15 bases separated the two germline ends. The germline gives CDR1 SGHTA, CDR2 FQGNSA. The CDR3 runs 15 residues. CDR3 bases read: TGTGCCAGCACCCTTTCCCCTTTCGGCACAGATACG. It translates to CASTLSPFGTDT. The complete CDR3 protein is CASTLSPFGTDTQYF.

The CDR3: CSAIRGPPSQPQHF. CDR3 DNA (partial): TGCAGTGCTATCAGGGGGCCCCCAAGCCAGCCC. The chain employs TRBV20-1 and TRBJ1-5; 8 bases match TRBD1. The CDR3 end falls 3 residues outside the read, so it is completed with the germline J gene. V lost 4 bases, J lost 7 bases, and 9 bases stayed unmatched. Germline CDR1 and CDR2: DFQATT and SNEGSKA (reference sequence). The CDR3 has 14 amino acids.

A note on this clone: The read stops 3 residues short of the end of the CDR3; the missing end is completed from the germline J gene. This sequence joins TRBV19 and TRBJ2-3; TRBD1 is a possible D gene (6 bases). The CDR3 extends over 15 amino acids. Germline V lookup: CDR1 LNHDA, CDR2 SQIVND (reference sequence). The germline V and J ends were trimmed by 5 bases and 0 bases, with 12 bases remaining between them. The CDR3 protein is CASSSSRGSTDTQYF. Incomplete CDR3 DNA: TGTGCCAGTAGTTCGAGCAGGGGTAGCACAGATACG.

A word on this clone: From the germline J gene comes the end of the CDR3, since the read stops 3 residues before it. The V call is TRBV7-2, the J call TRBJ2-5, with D possibly matching TRBD2 (6 bases). Germline V gene sequence: CDR1 SGHTA, CDR2 FQGNSA. This CDR3 region has 15 residues. Trimming left V 5 bases short and J 2 bases short, with 15 bases between. The CDR3 is CASSPQVGGQETQYF. The CDR3 bases that were read are TGTGCCAGCAGCCCCCAGGTGGGGGGACAAGAGACC.

Comment on this clone: The read ends 3 residues early relative to the CDR3; the germline J gene fills the gap. The V gene is TRBV20-1, the J gene TRBJ2-5, with 8 bases identical to TRBD2. Germline lookup yields CDR1 DFQATT and CDR2 SNEGSKA (reference sequence). The CDR3 runs to 15 residues. Trimming cost V 5 bases and J 5 bases; bases outside gene matches: 13. CDR3 bases read: TGCAGTGCTTGGGCTCTTAGCGGGATTCGGGAGACC. Translated: CSAWALSGIRET. The full CDR3 sequence reads CSAWALSGIRETQYF.

For this clone: The read finishes 3 residues shy of the CDR3 end, and the germline J gene is used to complete it. The chain employs TRBV7-2 and TRBJ1-1; tentative D call: TRBD1 (5 bases). Trimming removed 7 bases from V and 4 bases from J, with 16 bases in between. The CDR3 extends over 14 amino acids. Germline V lookup: CDR1 SGHTA, CDR2 FQGNSA. The CDR3 loop is CASTQRSGVTEAFF. The part of the CDR3 DNA that was read is TGTGCCAGCACCCAAAGATCGGGGGTCACTGAA.

Concerning this clone itself: The read ends 3 residues before the CDR3 terminus; that terminus is restored from the germline J gene. The rearrangement uses TRBV5-1 and TRBJ2-3; D assignment may be TRBD1 or TRBD2 (5 bases each). Per germline, CDR1 SGHRS and CDR2 YFSETQ. This CDR3 region has 13 residues. The CDR3 region is CASSLGRGETQYF. The covered CDR3 bases are TGCGCCAGCAGCTTGGGAAGGGGAGAGACG.

On this clone itself: The read finishes 3 residues shy of the CDR3 end, and the germline J gene is used to complete it. The gene calls are TRBV20-1 and TRBJ2-7; possible D gene TRBD1, 5 bases. V was pared by 0 bases and J by 4 bases, with 16 bases between. The CDR3 loop spans 15 amino acids. Germline V CDR1 and CDR2: DFQATT, SNEGSKA (reference sequence). CDR3 loop: CSARDQARGNYEQYF. CDR3 DNA (partial): TGCAGTGCTAGAGACCAGGCTAGGGGTAATTACGAG.

Concerning this clone itself: The sequenced fragment ends 3 residues before the CDR3 boundary, so the rest is inferred from the germline J gene. The V and J genes are TRBV23-1 and TRBJ1-4, with 9 bases that match TRBD1. TRBV23-1 belongs to the ORF category, with a function that is uncertain. V lost 3 bases, J lost 5 bases, and 4 bases stayed unmatched. This CDR3 is built from 15 residues. Partial CDR3 DNA: TGCGCCAGCAGTCAGAAGACAGGGGGAAATGAAAAA. As protein: CASSQKTGGNEK. The complete CDR3 sequence is CASSQKTGGNEKLFF.

Of note for this clone: The read is 3 residues too short to cover the CDR3 end, so that end is filled in from the germline J gene. This chain uses TRBV19 with TRBJ2-2, with a tentative D call TRBD1 (6 bases). The CDR3 covers 13 residues. V lost 7 bases, J lost 5 bases, and 11 bases lay in between. Germline loops: CDR1 LNHDA, CDR2 SQIVND (reference sequence). The covered CDR3 bases are TGTGCCAGTACACCACAGGGTACCGGGGAG. It codes for CASTPQGTGE. The full CDR3 is CASTPQGTGELFF.